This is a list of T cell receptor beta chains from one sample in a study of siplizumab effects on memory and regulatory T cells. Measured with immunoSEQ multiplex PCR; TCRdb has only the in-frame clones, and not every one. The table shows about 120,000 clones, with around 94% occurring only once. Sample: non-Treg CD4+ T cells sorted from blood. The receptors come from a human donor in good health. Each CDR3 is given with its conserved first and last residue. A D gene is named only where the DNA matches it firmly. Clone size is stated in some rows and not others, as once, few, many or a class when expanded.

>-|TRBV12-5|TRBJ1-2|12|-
TGTGCTAGTGGTTTGGGGAACTATGGCTACACCTTC
CASGLGNYGYTF
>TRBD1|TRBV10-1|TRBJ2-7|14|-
TGCGCCAGCAGTCCTCCGGGACAGTTTTTGGAGCAGTACTTC
CASSPPGQFLEQYF
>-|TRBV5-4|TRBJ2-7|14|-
TGTGCCAGCAGCTGGGACCAGGGGAGTTACGAGCAGTACTTC
CASSWDQGSYEQYF
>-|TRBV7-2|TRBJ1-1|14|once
TGTGCCAGCAGCAAAGGGGGATCCGACACTGAAGCTTTCTTT
CASSKGGSDTEAFF
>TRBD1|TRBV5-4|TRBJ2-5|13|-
TGTGCCAGCAGCTCGGACAGGGGGGAGACCCAGTACTTC
CASSSDRGETQYF
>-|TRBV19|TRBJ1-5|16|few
TGTGCCAGTAGTCGCCGTCTCGGCGCGGACAATCAGCCCCAGCATTTT
CASSRRLGADNQPQHF
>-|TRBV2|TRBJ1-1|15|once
TGTGCCAGCAGGGTTCCGGGGGCCTATGACACTGAAGCTTTCTTT
CASRVPGAYDTEAFF
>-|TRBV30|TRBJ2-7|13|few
TGTGCCTGGAGTGTACGCGGGGACCAGGGGCAGTACTTC
CAWSVRGDQGQYF
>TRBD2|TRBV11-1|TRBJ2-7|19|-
TGTGCCAGCAGCCGGCCGGGACTAGCGGGAGGGCTAAGCTCCTACGAGCAGTACTTC
CASSRPGLAGGLSSYEQYF
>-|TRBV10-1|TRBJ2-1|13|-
TGCGCCAGCAGTGAGTTTGAACGGGTTGAGCAGTTCTTC
CASSEFERVEQFF
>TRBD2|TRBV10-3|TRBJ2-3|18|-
TGTGCCATCAGTGATCGGACTAGCGGGCTTACTAGCACAGATACGCAGTATTTT
CAISDRTSGLTSTDTQYF
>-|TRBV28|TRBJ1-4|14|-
TGTGCCAGCAGTTCTCCGGGGAGTTTAGAAAAACTGTTTTTT
CASSSPGSLEKLFF
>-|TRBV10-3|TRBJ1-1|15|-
TGTGCCATCAGTGCCTCCAGGGCCCTAAACACTGAAGCTTTCTTT
CAISASRALNTEAFF
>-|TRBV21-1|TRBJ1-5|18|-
TGTGCCAGCAGCCCTACGGTGGTCAGGGTAATTGTGGATCAGCCCCAGCATTTT
CASSPTVVRVIVDQPQHF
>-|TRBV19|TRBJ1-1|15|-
TGTGCCAGTAGTATAATTCTCCGGGGGAACACTGAAGCTTTCTTT
CASSIILRGNTEAFF
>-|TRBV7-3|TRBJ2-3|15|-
TGTGCCAGCAGCCTAGGGGGGGAGCGGCAAGATACGCAGTATTTT
CASSLGGERQDTQYF
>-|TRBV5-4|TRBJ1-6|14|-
TGTGCCAGCAGCTTCGGGCAGGACAATTCACCCCTCCACTTT
CASSFGQDNSPLHF